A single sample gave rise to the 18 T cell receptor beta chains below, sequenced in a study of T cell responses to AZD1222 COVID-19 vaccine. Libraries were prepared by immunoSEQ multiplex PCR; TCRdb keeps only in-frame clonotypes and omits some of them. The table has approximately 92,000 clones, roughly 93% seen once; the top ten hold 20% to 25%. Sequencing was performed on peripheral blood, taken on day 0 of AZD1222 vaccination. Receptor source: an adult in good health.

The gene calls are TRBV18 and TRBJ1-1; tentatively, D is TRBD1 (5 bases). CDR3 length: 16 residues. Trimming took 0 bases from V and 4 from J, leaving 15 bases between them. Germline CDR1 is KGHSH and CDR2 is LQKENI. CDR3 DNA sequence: TGTGCCAGCTCACCACCGATGGGGGGGAGAGGCACTGAAGCTTTCTTT. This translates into CASSPPMGGRGTEAFF.

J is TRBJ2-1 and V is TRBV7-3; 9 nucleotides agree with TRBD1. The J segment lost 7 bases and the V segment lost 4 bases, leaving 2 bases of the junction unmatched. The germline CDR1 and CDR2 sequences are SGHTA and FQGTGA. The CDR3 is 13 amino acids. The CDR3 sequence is CASSSGQGNEQFF. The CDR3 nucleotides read TGTGCCAGCAGCTCGGGACAGGGAAATGAGCAGTTCTTC.

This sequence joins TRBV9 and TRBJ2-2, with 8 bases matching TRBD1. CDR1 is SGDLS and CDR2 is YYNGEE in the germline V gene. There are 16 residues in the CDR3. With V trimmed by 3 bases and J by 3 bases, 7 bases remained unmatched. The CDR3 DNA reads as TGTGCCAGCAGCGCACCGGGACAGGAGTACACCGGGGAGCTGTTTTTT. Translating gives CASSAPGQEYTGELFF.

The CDR3 DNA reads TGTGCCAGTAATTACGGGAGAAGAGATGAAAAACTGTTTTTT. It codes for CASNYGRRDEKLFF. The V and J genes are TRBV19 and TRBJ1-4; D is uncertain. The CDR3 totals 14 residues. Looked up from germline, CDR1 is LNHDA and CDR2 is SQIVND (reference sequence). Trimming removed 7 bases at V and 6 bases at J, with 15 bases between.

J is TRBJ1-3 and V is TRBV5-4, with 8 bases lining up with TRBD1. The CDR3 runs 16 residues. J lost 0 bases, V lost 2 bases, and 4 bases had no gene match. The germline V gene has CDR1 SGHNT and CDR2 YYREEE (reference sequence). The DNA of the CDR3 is TGTGCCAGCAGCTTTAACAGGGGGATCTCTGGAAACACCATATATTTT. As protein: CASSFNRGISGNTIYF.

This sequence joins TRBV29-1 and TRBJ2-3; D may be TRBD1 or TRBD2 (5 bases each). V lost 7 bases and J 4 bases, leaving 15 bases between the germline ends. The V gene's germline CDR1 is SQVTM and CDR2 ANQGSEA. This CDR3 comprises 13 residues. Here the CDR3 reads CSARDPGADTQYF. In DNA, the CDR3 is TGCAGCGCCCGGGACCCCGGGGCAGATACGCAGTATTTT.

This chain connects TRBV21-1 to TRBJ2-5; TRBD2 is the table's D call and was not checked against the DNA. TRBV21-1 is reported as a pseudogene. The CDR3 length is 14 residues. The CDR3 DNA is TGTGCCAGCAGCAAAGTTGGGGGGTTGGGGGACCAGTACTTC. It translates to CASSKVGGLGDQYF.

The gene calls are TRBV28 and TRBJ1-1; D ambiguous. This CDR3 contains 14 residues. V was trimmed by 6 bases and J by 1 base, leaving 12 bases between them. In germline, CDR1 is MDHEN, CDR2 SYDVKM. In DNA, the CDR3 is TGTGCCAGCAGGGCAATTTACGAGAACACTGAAGCTTTCTTT. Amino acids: CASRAIYENTEAFF.

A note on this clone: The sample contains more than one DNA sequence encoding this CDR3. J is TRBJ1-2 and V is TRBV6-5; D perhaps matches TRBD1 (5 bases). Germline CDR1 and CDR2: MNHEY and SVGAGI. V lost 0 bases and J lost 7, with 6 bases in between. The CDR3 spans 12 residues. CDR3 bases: TGTGCCAGCAGTTACTCGGGGGGTGGCTACACCTTC. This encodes CASSYSGGGYTF.

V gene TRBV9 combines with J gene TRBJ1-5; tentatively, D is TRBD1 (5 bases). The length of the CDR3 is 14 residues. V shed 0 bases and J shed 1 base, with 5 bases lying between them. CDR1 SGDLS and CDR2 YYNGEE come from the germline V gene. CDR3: CASSVGQSNQPQHF. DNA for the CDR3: TGTGCCAGCAGCGTAGGACAGAGCAATCAGCCCCAGCATTTT.

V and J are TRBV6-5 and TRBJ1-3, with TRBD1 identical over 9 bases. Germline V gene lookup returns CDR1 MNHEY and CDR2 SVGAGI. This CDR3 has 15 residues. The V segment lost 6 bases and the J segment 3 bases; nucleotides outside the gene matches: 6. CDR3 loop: CASSRQGDSGNTIYF. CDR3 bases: TGTGCCAGCAGCCGACAGGGGGATAGTGGAAACACCATATATTTT.

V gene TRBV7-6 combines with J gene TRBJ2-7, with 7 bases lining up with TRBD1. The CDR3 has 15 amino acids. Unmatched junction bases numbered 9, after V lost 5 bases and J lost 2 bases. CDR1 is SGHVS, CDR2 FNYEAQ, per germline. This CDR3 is CASSRQGLGPYEQYF. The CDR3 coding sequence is TGTGCCAGCAGCCGACAGGGATTGGGTCCCTACGAGCAGTACTTC.

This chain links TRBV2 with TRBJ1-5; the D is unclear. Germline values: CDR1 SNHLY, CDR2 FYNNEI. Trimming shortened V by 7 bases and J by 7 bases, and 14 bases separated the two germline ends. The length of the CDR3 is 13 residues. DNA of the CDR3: TGTGCCAGCACAGCCGGGGTAAACCAGCCCCAGCATTTT. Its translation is CASTAGVNQPQHF. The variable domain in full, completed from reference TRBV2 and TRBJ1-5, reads EPEVTQTPSHQVTQMGQEVILRCVPISNHLYFYWYRQILGQKVEFLVSFYNNEISEKSEIFDDQFSVERPDGSNFTLKIRSTKLEDSAMYFCASTAGVNQPQHFGDGTRLSIL.

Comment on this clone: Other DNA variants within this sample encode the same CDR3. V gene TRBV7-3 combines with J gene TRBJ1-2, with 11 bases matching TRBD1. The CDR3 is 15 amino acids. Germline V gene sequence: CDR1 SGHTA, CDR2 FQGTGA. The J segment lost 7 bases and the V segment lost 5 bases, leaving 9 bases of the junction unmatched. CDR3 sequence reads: CASSPQPGTGGGYTF. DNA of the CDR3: TGTGCCAGCAGCCCCCAACCCGGGACAGGGGGTGGCTACACCTTC.

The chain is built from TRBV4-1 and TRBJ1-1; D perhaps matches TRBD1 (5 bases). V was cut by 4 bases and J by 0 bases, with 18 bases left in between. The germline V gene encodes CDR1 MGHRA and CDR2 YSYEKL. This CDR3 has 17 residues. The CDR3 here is CASSLGRPVRMNTEAFF. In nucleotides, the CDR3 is TGCGCCAGCAGCCTGGGACGGCCGGTGAGGATGAACACTGAAGCTTTCTTT.

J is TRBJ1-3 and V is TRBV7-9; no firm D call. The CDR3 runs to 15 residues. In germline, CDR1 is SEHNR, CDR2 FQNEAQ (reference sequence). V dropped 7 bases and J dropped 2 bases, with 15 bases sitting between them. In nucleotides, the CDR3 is TGTGCCAGCACCTCTACGGGAATTACTGGAAACACCATATATTTT. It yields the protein CASTSTGITGNTIYF.

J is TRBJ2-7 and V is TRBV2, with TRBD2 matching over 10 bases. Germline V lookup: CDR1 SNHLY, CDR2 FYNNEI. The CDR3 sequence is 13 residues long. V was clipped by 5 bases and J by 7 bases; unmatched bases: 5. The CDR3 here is CASSPRLAGEQYF. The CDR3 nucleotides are TGTGCCAGCAGTCCCCGACTAGCGGGTGAGCAGTACTTC.

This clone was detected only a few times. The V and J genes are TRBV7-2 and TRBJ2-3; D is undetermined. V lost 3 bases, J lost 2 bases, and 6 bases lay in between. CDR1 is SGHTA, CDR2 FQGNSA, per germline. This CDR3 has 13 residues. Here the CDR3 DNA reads TGTGCCAGCAGCTTGGCCTTCACAGATACGCAGTATTTT. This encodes CASSLAFTDTQYF.